These T cell receptor beta chains were read from a single sample in a study of T-cell memory formation after mild COVID-19. TCRdb redid the calling of the 5' RACE reads with MiXCR, one entry per CDR3 protein. The repertoire holds around 260,000 distinct CDR3 sequences, with around 15% as singletons. Input material: PBMCs or a T cell subset sorted from them (not recorded which). The receptors shown here come from a young man who had mild COVID-19 (a few samples of this study predate the infection). Cell type and time point are not known. CDR3s include the opening cysteine and the closing phenylalanine or tryptophan. A D gene is named only where the DNA matches it firmly. Clone size is not always given. Where it is, it says once, few, many or a class for expanded clones.

J gene | clone size | V gene | D gene | CDR3 protein | CDR3 DNA
TRBJ2-3 | few | TRBV4-3 | TRBD1 | CASSQPGQGVVAQYF | TGCGCCAGCAGCCAACCGGGACAGGGAGTCGTGGCGCAGTATTTT
TRBJ2-5 | . | TRBV20-1 | TRBD2 | CSVSRGGGVTQYF | TGCAGTGTTTCCCGCGGCGGGGGGGTTACCCAGTACTTC
TRBJ1-2 | . | TRBV9 | . | CASSTGRPNYGYTF | TGTGCCAGCTCTACAGGTAGACCTAACTATGGCTACACCTTC
TRBJ1-5 | few | TRBV20-1 | . | CSAKDSSNQPQHF | TGCAGTGCAAAGGACAGTAGCAATCAGCCCCAGCATTTT
TRBJ1-2 | few | TRBV12-3/TRBV12-4 | . | CASSPYEDANYGYTF | TGTGCCAGCAGTCCCTATGAGGATGCTAACTATGGCTACACCTTC
TRBJ2-1 | few | TRBV9 | TRBD2 | CASSVSGGVYNEQFF | TGTGCCAGCAGCGTTAGCGGGGGGGTCTACAATGAGCAGTTCTTC
TRBJ2-3 | many | TRBV4-3 | . | CASSPIGGALTDTQYF | TGCGCCAGCAGCCCCATCGGGGGCGCTCTCACAGATACGCAGTATTTT
TRBJ2-3 | few | TRBV7-2 | . | CASSSGARRDTDTQYF | TGTGCCAGCAGCTCGGGGGCTCGCCGGGACACAGATACGCAGTATTTT
TRBJ1-1 | . | TRBV7-6 | TRBD1 | CASSPQGARTEAFF | TGTGCCAGCAGCCCCCAGGGGGCGCGCACTGAAGCTTTCTTT
TRBJ1-4 | few | TRBV18 | TRBD1 | CASSPGTGLEKLFF | TGTGCCAGCTCGCCCGGGACAGGGCTCGAAAAACTGTTTTTT
TRBJ1-1 | . | TRBV29-1 | . | CSVEHGPEAFF | TGCAGCGTTGAACATGGGCCTGAAGCTTTCTTT
TRBJ2-3 | . | TRBV20-1 | . | CSARGGLQADTQYF | TGCAGTGCTAGAGGTGGACTACAGGCAGATACGCAGTATTTT
TRBJ1-1 | once | TRBV20-1 | . | CSAREGGQNTEAFF | TGCAGTGCTAGAGAGGGGGGACAGAACACTGAAGCTTTCTTT
TRBJ1-3 | . | TRBV4-2 | . | CASSPMGSGNTIYF | TGTGCCAGCAGCCCCATGGGCTCTGGAAACACCATATATTTT
TRBJ2-1 | many | TRBV4-3 | . | CASSWSLVTGAGEQFF | TGCGCCAGCAGCTGGAGCCTAGTGACGGGGGCTGGTGAGCAGTTCTTC
TRBJ1-1 | . | TRBV6-5 | . | CASSFQRWNTEAFF | TGTGCCAGCAGTTTCCAGAGGTGGAACACTGAAGCTTTCTTT
TRBJ1-1 | few | TRBV29-1 | TRBD1 | CSAEGGPGTEAFF | TGCAGCGCCGAAGGGGGCCCTGGGACTGAAGCTTTCTTT
TRBJ2-1 | . | TRBV12-3/TRBV12-4 | TRBD2 | CASSLGRDYLDF | TGTGCCAGCAGTTTGGGGCGGGACTACCTAGACTTC
TRBJ2-5 | few | TRBV19 | . | CASSVRDPETQYF | TGTGCCAGTAGTGTCCGGGACCCGGAGACCCAGTACTTC
TRBJ1-5 | few | TRBV4-3 | . | CASSLVRYQPQHF | TGCGCCAGCAGCCTCGTGCGATATCAGCCCCAGCATTTT
TRBJ1-2 | medium-sized | TRBV5-8 | . | CASSLYAGPGYTF | TGTGCCAGCAGCTTGTACGCAGGGCCAGGCTACACCTTC
TRBJ1-1 | . | TRBV7-2 | . | CASSAGTHTEAFF | TGTGCCAGCAGCGCCGGGACCCACACTGAAGCTTTCTTT
TRBJ1-1 | . | TRBV6-1 | TRBD1 | CASRLNRGRTEAFF | TGTGCCAGCAGACTTAACAGGGGGCGGACTGAAGCTTTCTTT
TRBJ1-6 | few | TRBV3-1 | . | CASSLRGYNSPLHF | TGTGCCAGCAGCCTCAGGGGTTATAATTCACCCCTCCACTTT
TRBJ1-1 | . | TRBV20-1 | . | CSARTDPDTEAFF | TGCAGTGCTAGAACGGACCCCGACACTGAAGCTTTCTTT
TRBJ2-2 | few | TRBV3-1 | . | CASSQFAAGELFF | TGTGCCAGCAGCCAGTTCGCGGCCGGGGAGCTGTTTTTT
TRBJ1-1 | . | TRBV12-3/TRBV12-4 | . | CASSLTRQGDTEAFF | TGTGCCAGCAGTTTAACGAGGCAGGGCGACACTGAAGCTTTCTTT
TRBJ2-5 | many | TRBV29-1 | TRBD2 | CSVAGLAGTPGETQYF | TGCAGCGTTGCAGGACTAGCGGGGACCCCGGGGGAGACCCAGTACTTC
TRBJ1-2 | few | TRBV20-1 | . | CSAGDRSANYGYTF | TGCAGTGCGGGAGACAGGTCGGCTAACTATGGCTACACCTTC
TRBJ1-6 | . | TRBV5-1 | TRBD1 | CASSRDRDRSSPLHF | TGCGCCAGCAGCCGGGACAGGGACAGGTCTTCACCCCTCCACTTT
TRBJ2-5 | few | TRBV29-1 | TRBD1 | CSVVSGGSRETQYF | TGCAGCGTTGTATCAGGGGGCTCTCGGGAGACCCAGTACTTC
TRBJ2-3 | few | TRBV19 | . | CASLDGGSTDTQYF | TGTGCCAGCCTCGACGGGGGAAGCACAGATACGCAGTATTTT
TRBJ2-1 | few | TRBV12-3/TRBV12-4 | TRBD1 | CASSLGQEQFF | TGTGCCAGCAGTTTGGGACAGGAGCAGTTCTTC
TRBJ1-5 | . | TRBV27 | TRBD1 | CASSPARTGGDQPQHF | TGTGCCAGCAGTCCGGCCCGGACAGGGGGCGATCAGCCCCAGCATTTT
TRBJ1-2 | . | TRBV6-6 | . | CASSYQFGYTF | TGTGCCAGCAGTTACCAGTTTGGCTACACCTTC
TRBJ2-5 | few | TRBV18 | . | CASSPPGQGGETQYF | TGTGCCAGCTCACCACCCGGACAGGGAGGGGAGACCCAGTACTTC
TRBJ2-1 | . | TRBV12-3/TRBV12-4 | TRBD2 | CASSTGTTSYNEQFF | TGTGCCAGCAGTACCGGGACTACATCCTACAATGAGCAGTTCTTC
TRBJ2-3 | many | TRBV5-6 | . | CASSLADRFTDTQYF | TGTGCCAGCAGCTTGGCTGACAGGTTCACAGATACGCAGTATTTT
TRBJ2-5 | . | TRBV6-5 | TRBD1 | CATLRQGARETQYF | TGTGCCACCCTAAGGCAGGGGGCGAGGGAGACCCAGTACTTC
TRBJ1-1 | . | TRBV29-1 | TRBD1 | CSAEGGLERAFF | TGCAGCGCCGAAGGGGGCCTTGAGCGAGCTTTCTTT
TRBJ2-2 | many | TRBV2 | . | CASSVLGELFF | TGTGCCAGCAGTGTTCTCGGGGAGCTGTTTTTT
TRBJ1-1 | few | TRBV6-5 | . | CASSYVAGLNTEAFF | TGTGCCAGCAGTTACGTCGCAGGATTGAACACTGAAGCTTTCTTT
TRBJ1-5 | few | TRBV6-2/TRBV6-3 | . | CASGQPQHF | TGTGCCAGCGGGCAGCCCCAGCATTTT
TRBJ1-2 | few | TRBV7-9 | . | CASRPQGAANYGYTF | TGTGCCAGCAGACCACAGGGCGCGGCTAACTATGGCTACACCTTC
TRBJ1-1 | few | TRBV10-2 | . | CASNLGGANTEAFF | TGCGCCAGCAATCTAGGGGGGGCGAACACTGAAGCTTTCTTT
TRBJ1-2 | few | TRBV5-1 | . | CASSLGFGVYGYTF | TGCGCCAGCAGCTTAGGATTCGGGGTTTATGGCTACACCTTC
TRBJ1-2 | . | TRBV19 | . | CASTPPGDGNYGYTF | TGTGCCAGTACCCCCCCAGGAGACGGGAACTATGGCTACACCTTC
TRBJ2-2 | few | TRBV20-1 | . | CSAGLSKKGELFF | TGCAGTGCTGGACTATCTAAGAAGGGGGAGCTGTTTTTT
TRBJ1-1 | . | TRBV28 | . | CASSLLEPRIEAFF | TGTGCCAGCAGTCTCTTAGAACCCCGCATTGAAGCTTTCTTT
TRBJ1-3 | . | TRBV20-1 | . | CSARDFNSGNTIYF | TGCAGTGCCCGGGACTTCAACTCTGGAAACACCATATATTTT
TRBJ2-3 | many | TRBV7-6 | . | CASSLEKTDTQYF | TGTGCCAGCAGCTTAGAAAAGACAGATACGCAGTATTTT
TRBJ2-1 | . | TRBV9 | TRBD2 | CASSASLAGSSYNEQFF | TGTGCCAGCAGCGCCTCACTAGCGGGGAGCTCCTACAATGAGCAGTTCTTC